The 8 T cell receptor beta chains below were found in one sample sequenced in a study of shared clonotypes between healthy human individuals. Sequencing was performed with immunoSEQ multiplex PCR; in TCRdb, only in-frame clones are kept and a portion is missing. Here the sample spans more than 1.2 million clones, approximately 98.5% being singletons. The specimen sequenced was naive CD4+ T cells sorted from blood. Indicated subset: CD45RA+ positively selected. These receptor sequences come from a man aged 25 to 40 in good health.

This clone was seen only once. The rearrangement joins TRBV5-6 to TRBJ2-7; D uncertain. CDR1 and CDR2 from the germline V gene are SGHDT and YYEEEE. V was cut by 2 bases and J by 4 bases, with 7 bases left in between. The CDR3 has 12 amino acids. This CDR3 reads CASSFRRYEQYF. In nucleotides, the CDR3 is TGTGCCAGCAGCTTCAGGAGATACGAGCAGTACTTC.

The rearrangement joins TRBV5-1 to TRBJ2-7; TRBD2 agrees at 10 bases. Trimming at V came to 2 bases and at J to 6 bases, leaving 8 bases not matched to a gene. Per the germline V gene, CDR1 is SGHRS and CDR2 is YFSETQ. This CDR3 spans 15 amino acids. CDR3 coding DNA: TGCGCCAGCAGCTTAACGCCGGGACTAGCGTCCGAGCAGTACTTC. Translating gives CASSLTPGLASEQYF.

The DNA of the CDR3 is TGTGCCAGCTCACCCCGGGACGCCTACAATGAGCAGTTCTTC. This sequence encodes CASSPRDAYNEQFF. The chain employs TRBV18 and TRBJ2-1; tentatively, D is TRBD1 or TRBD2 (5 bases each). This CDR3 has 14 amino acids. In germline, CDR1 is KGHSH, CDR2 LQKENI. The germline V and J ends were trimmed by 3 bases and 2 bases, with 8 bases remaining between them. Complete variable domain (other parts from reference TRBV18 and TRBJ2-1): NAGVMQNPRHLVRRRGQEARLRCSPMKGHSHVYWYRQLPEEGLKFMVYLQKENIIDESGMPKERFSAEFPKEGPSILRIQQVVRGDSAAYFCASSPRDAYNEQFFGPGTRLTVL.

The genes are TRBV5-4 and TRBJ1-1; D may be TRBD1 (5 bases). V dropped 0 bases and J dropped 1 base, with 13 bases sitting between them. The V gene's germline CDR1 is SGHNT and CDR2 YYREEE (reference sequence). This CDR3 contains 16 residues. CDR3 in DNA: TGTGCCAGCAGCTTGGCTCCGGGGCAGAAGAACACTGAAGCTTTCTTT. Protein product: CASSLAPGQKNTEAFF.

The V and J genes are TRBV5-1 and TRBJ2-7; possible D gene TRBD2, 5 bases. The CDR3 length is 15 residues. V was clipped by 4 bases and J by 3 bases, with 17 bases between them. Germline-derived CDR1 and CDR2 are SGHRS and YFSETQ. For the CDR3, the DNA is TGCGCCAGCAGCGCCATCGCGGGTCTGGGCTACGAGCAGTACTTC. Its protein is CASSAIAGLGYEQYF.

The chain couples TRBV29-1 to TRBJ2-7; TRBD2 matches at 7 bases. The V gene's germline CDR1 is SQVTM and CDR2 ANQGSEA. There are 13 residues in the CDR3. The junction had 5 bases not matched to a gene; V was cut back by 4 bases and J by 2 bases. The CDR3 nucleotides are TGCAGCGTTGTGTCGCGGGAGACCTACGAGCAGTACTTC. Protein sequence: CSVVSRETYEQYF.

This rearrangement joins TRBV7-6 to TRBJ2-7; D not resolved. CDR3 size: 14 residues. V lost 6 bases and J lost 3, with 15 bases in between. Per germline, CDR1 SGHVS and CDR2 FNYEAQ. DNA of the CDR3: TGTGCCAGCAGTACTTCAGCGAGGAACTACGAGCAGTACTTC. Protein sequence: CASSTSARNYEQYF.

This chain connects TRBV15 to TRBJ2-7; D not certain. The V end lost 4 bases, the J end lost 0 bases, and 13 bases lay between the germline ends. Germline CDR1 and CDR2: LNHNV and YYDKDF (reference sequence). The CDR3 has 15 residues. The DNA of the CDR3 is TGTGCCACCAGCAAATCCAGGCTTAGCTCCTACGAGCAGTACTTC. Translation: CATSKSRLSSYEQYF.